This TCR beta chain was captured by sequencing in a study of cytomegalovirus exposure and HLA in healthy donors (dated 2017 in TCRdb). For the wider study: In an earlier analysis of roughly 500 of the donors, 276 Gb of sequence data and 95 million to 130 million unique TCR beta sequences from about 190 million T cells were reported. A later analysis re-examined previously published TCR beta repertoires from several hundred donors and added high-resolution HLA genotyping to investigate patterns of TCR occurrence. HLA typing included class I and class II loci at four-digit resolution. Every discovery cohort repertoire had been produced on one sequencing platform. About 280 gigabases of sequencing data and approximately 85 million unique TCR sequences were included in an early release covering roughly 700 HLA-typed donors. The study used immunosequencing to profile the T cell repertoires of 666 subjects and linked those repertoires to cytomegalovirus serostatus. The study combined high-throughput TCR immunosequencing, statistical association of individual TCRs with disease status, and machine learning to predict cytomegalovirus infection status. Five DR-DQ haplotypes were treated as single units for association and clustering because of strong linkage in the cohort. The study aimed to test whether cataloging public T cell receptors could reveal signatures of past pathogen exposure. Among about 410 genotyped donors of the cohort, an average of around 220,000 unique TCR beta nucleotide sequences was sequenced per donor, of which about 19% were non-productive. Rather than drawing on any new phenotypic data, the later analysis identified candidate immune exposures from TCR beta sequences and the way those sequences occurred across donors. Donor age, sex, ethnicity and CMV serostatus were collected together with the repertoire data. The number of donors typed differed by locus, with about 629-640 for A, B, C, DRB1 and DQB1, roughly 550 for DQA1, 600 to 610 for DPA1, and 400 to 490 for DPB1. An earlier analysis of 500 to 650 of the donors applied high-throughput TCR beta sequencing to assess whether each TCR beta V gene segment acted as functional or pseudogenic. A separate validation cohort of 100 to 150 different subjects was used in addition to the roughly 640-subject first cohort. The genetic ancestry cluster associated with self-reported Caucasian donors included about four fifths of the approximately 410 genotyped donors. In a later genetic analysis, genome-wide SNP genotypes for about 55% of the roughly 700 donors were used, and that subset was treated as a discovery cohort.

The cohort consisted of 650 to 700 healthy bone marrow donors. At the time of sampling, every cohort member was nominally healthy, though immune exposures that went unrecorded were likely present. The donor was CMV seronegative and belonged to the group of 352 seronegative cohort members. A peripheral blood sample was provided by each donor, and peripheral blood mononuclear cells were used for TCR beta sequencing. The Qiagen DNeasy Blood Extraction Kit was used to extract genomic DNA from the blood cell samples. Library generation was performed with the immunoSEQ multiplex PCR assay. For the multiplex PCR, a mixture combining 60 forward primers for TCR Vbeta segments and 13 reverse primers for TCR Jbeta segments was used. The CDR3 region of rearranged TCR beta genes was amplified from genomic DNA with a multiplex PCR assay. The amplified TCR beta libraries were sequenced on the Illumina HiSeq System as 87-base-pair reads. As for the original processing: A later analysis tallied 70 million to 100 million unique TCR beta chains across the approximately 670 repertoires, and approximately 12 million of those chains were shared by two or more donors. Raw reads were error-corrected and collapsed into unique sequences by a nearest-neighbor algorithm in which closely related sequences were merged to remove PCR and sequencing errors. To assign V, D and J gene segments, CDR3 sequences were aligned to IMGT reference sequences. Each retained sequence needed at least a six-nucleotide match to both a V gene segment and a J gene segment. A rearrangement was called productive if the CDR3 had no stop codons and remained in frame with V and J, and every other rearrangement was called non-productive. Following IMGT convention, CDR3 was defined as the stretch from the second conserved V-encoded cysteine up to the conserved J-encoded phenylalanine. In an earlier analysis of around 540 of the donors, sequences lacking an unambiguous match to a single V gene segment were excluded. An earlier analysis of 500 to 600 of the donors classified V segments as functional when productive rearrangements were above 56.7% and as segregating when the standard deviation between donors was above 5%. A statistical classification framework was built to diagnose cytomegalovirus status from the catalog of TCR beta chain sequences. In a later analysis, TCR nucleotide sequences were compared against IMGT/GENE-DB human TR gene sequences so that V and J genes could be assigned. The TCRdist pipeline was used in a later analysis to assign CDR3 sequences and most-parsimonious VDJ recombination scenarios. In a later analysis, each TCR beta chain was defined by its CDR3 amino acid sequence together with its V-gene family, and reads lacking a unique V-gene family were excluded. In a later analysis, 500 to 650 highly shared, low-generation-probability nucleotide sequences were removed to address suspected cross-contamination and a sequencing artifact. A later analysis calculated a clonal expansion index for each public chain from normalized within-repertoire ranks of inferred template counts. Generation probabilities in a later analysis came from a VDJ recombination model fitted to out-of-frame rearrangements, and those results were checked against IGoR. In a later analysis, TCR-TCR, TCR-HLA and TCR-CMV co-occurrence was scored with hypergeometric tests, and a repertoire-size bias correction was applied to TCR pairs. A later analysis estimated false discovery rates by permuting HLA or CMV assignments 20 times. In a later analysis, co-occurring TCRs were grouped using DBSCAN, and TCRdist sequence similarity was added for clustering within HLA-allele-positive subsets. For co-occurrence clustering, repertoires with fewer than 30,000 or more than 120,000 public chains were excluded, along with about five repertoires with anomalous nucleotide sharing. TCRdb re-hosts the immuneACCESS table, in-frame sequences only. Its copies lack some clones; in the studies checked, an unresolved V gene accounts for under half of them, and the cause for the rest is not known. V and J calls and clone size follow that table, whereas D and trimming were derived from the DNA. A total of some 120,000 clones appear in this sample, about 83% of them only once. The ten biggest clones cover about 3.4% of the sample.

This clone was counted between two and nine times. No antigen is known for it. It has no much larger one-base neighbor in the sample; base qualities were not kept. The CDR3, from cysteine to phenylalanine, totals 13 residues. Only the CDR3 DNA stays, 39 bases, in frame from base 1. From the germline V gene (reference sequence), CDR1 is SGHNT and CDR2 is YYREEE. V ends up 0 bases short and J 7 bases short, with an unmatched junction base count of 1. The study at large found these results: In a later genetic analysis, fewer N-insertions in productive TCRs were reported among donors in an Asian-associated ancestry cluster than the roughly 700-donor mean. V-gene and J-gene trimming of TCR beta chains was associated with a missense DCLRE1C variant in a later genetic analysis, and the association was replicated in an independent cohort. When HLA alleles, especially DR and DQ, strongly co-occurred, TCR associations were difficult to assign to individual alleles. The cohort was sequenced for TCR beta chains only, and without alpha or paired-chain data the features that could be detected were limited. At a false discovery rate of 0.05, a later analysis linked around 17,000 TCR beta sequences to specific HLA alleles. Across donors, most TCR sequences were observed very rarely, whereas some public TCRs were present in many individuals. Correlated functional status among segregating V segments might reflect linkage disequilibrium, but an unknown experimental factor could not be ruled out. A later analysis reported that several top co-occurrence clusters appeared linked to parvovirus B19, influenza, CMV and Epstein-Barr virus. The study listed over 150 TCR beta chains as associated with cytomegalovirus. A few of the identified cytomegalovirus-associated TCR beta chains were confirmed in vitro to be specific for cytomegalovirus antigens. In a later analysis, HLA-associated TCR beta chains showed more clonal expansion and lower generation probabilities than non-associated chains that were equally common. Presence/absence analyses assumed roughly uniform sequencing depth across donors, an assumption that may not hold. Some IMGT-functional V segments, including TRBV6-2 and TRBV6-3, could not be distinguished by the 87-base-pair reads and were therefore excluded. In both the original and validation cohorts, the classifier was reported to diagnose cytomegalovirus status with high specificity and sensitivity. Because HLA typing was missing for some donors at each locus, association tests included only the typed subset. A further reported finding was that TCR beta sequences accurately predicted the HLA-A and HLA-B alleles for most subjects in the first cohort. A later analysis found that most CMV-associated TCR beta chains appeared HLA-restricted, with HLA associations seemingly driven largely by CMV exposure. A later analysis found that TCR association rates varied across HLA loci, with DRB1 alleles showing the most associated TCRs and HLA-C alleles the fewest. Seventeen rarely observed V segments, including chromosome 9 orphons, were excluded from the earlier analysis of some 590 of the donors because counts were too low. It was suggested by the authors that the approach could potentially be generalized to other disease states and immunological phenotypes. The only immune exposure information available for the cohort was CMV serostatus. In an earlier analysis of approximately 590 of the donors, most TCR beta V segments appeared in productive rearrangements about 90% or about 30% of the time, broadly matching IMGT annotations. A cluster of highly shared sequence variants was judged likely to represent a technical artifact of the sequencing pipeline.

The source is a man aged 25 to 45 in good health and CMV-seronegative. The sequenced sample was PBMCs. In this chain, TRBV5-4 is recombined with TRBJ1-5, with TRBD1 matching 7 junction bases. The CDR3 region reads CASSLEGAQPQHF. The sequenced DNA is TGTGCCAGCAGCTTGGAGGGGGCGCAGCCCCAGCATTTT.